These 7 T cell receptor beta chains were all obtained from the same sample, sequenced in a study of blood T cell repertoires in COVID-19. Assay: immunoSEQ multiplex PCR; the TCRdb copy retains only in-frame clones and omits some. The table includes around 15,000 clones, 80% to 90% detected once. Sequenced: peripheral blood. These TCRs come from an elderly man with acute or convalescent COVID-19.

The V and J genes are TRBV9 and TRBJ2-3; TRBD2 might be the D (5 bases). The ends were cut back, 4 bases at V and 0 bases at J, with 15 bases in the middle. The CDR3 runs to 16 residues. Germline V CDR1 and CDR2: SGDLS, YYNGEE. The CDR3 nucleotides are TGTGCCAGCAGCTACAGTCCAAGCGGTAGCACAGATACGCAGTATTTT. As protein: CASSYSPSGSTDTQYF.

V is TRBV5-1 and J is TRBJ1-3, with a weak D call TRBD1 (5 bases). CDR1 SGHRS and CDR2 YFSETQ come from the germline V gene. Trimming removed 0 bases from V and 1 base from J, with 8 bases in between. The CDR3 spans 15 residues. The CDR3 region is CASSLDGGSGNTIYF. The CDR3 nucleotides are TGCGCCAGCAGCTTGGACGGGGGGTCTGGAAACACCATATATTTT.

The chain combines TRBV5-1 with TRBJ1-5; no clear D gene. V was clipped by 2 bases and J by 7 bases, with 10 bases between them. The germline V gene has CDR1 SGHRS and CDR2 YFSETQ. The CDR3 consists of 13 residues. CDR3 DNA sequence: TGCGCCAGCAGCTTTACGGGAGAACAGCCCCAGCATTTT. Amino acid sequence: CASSFTGEQPQHF.

The chain is built from TRBV7-2 and TRBJ2-7; 10 bases are shared with TRBD2. Looked up from germline, CDR1 is SGHTA and CDR2 is FQGNSA. The CDR3 covers 15 residues. Trimming at V came to 5 bases and at J to 4 bases, leaving 8 bases not matched to a gene. The CDR3 is CASSPSGGEVYEQYF. For the CDR3, the DNA is TGTGCCAGCAGCCCCAGCGGGGGGGAGGTATACGAGCAGTACTTC.

V and J are TRBV3-1 (or the pseudogene TRBV3-2) and TRBJ2-1; TRBD2 matches 10 bases. Germline CDR1 reads LGHDT; CDR2 reads YNNKEL (reference sequence). Germline trimming cut 3 bases from V and 4 bases from J; bases unmatched to any gene: 6. This CDR3 spans 16 amino acids. The CDR3 nucleotides are TGTGCCAGCAGCCATACCGGGACTAGCGTTTACAATGAGCAGTTCTTC. Translated: CASSHTGTSVYNEQFF.

In its sample, this clone ranks as medium-sized. The DNA of the CDR3 is TGTGCCAGCAACACCGAGGGGGTCTGGTCCTCCTACGAGCAGTACTTC. It encodes CASNTEGVWSSYEQYF. V usage is TRBV7-9 and J usage is TRBJ2-7, with D possibly being TRBD1 (6 bases). Germline V lookup: CDR1 SEHNR, CDR2 FQNEAQ (reference sequence). Trimming pared 7 bases from V and 0 bases from J, leaving 19 bases between. The CDR3 runs to 16 residues.

A single count supports this clone. The chain carries TRBV7-3 and TRBJ2-1, with D perhaps matching TRBD1 (6 bases). Germline CDR1 reads SGHTA; CDR2 reads FQGTGA. The CDR3 has 14 amino acids. V was cut by 4 bases and J by 6 bases, with 13 bases left in between. CDR3 loop: CASSSDSTSNEQFF. For the CDR3, the DNA is TGTGCCAGCAGCTCGGACAGTACGTCCAATGAGCAGTTCTTC.